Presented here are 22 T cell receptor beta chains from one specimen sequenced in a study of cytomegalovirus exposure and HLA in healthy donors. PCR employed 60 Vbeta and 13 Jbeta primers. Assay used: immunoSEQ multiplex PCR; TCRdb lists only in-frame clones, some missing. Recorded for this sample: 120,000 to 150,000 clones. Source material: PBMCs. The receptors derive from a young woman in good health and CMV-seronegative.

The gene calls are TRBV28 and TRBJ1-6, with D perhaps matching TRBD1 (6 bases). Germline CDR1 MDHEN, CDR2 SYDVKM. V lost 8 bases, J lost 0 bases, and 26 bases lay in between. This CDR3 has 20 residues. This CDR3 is CASGHQGISLRSSYNSPLHF. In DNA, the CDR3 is TGTGCCAGCGGACATCAGGGGATTAGTCTGAGGAGCTCCTATAATTCACCCCTCCACTTT.

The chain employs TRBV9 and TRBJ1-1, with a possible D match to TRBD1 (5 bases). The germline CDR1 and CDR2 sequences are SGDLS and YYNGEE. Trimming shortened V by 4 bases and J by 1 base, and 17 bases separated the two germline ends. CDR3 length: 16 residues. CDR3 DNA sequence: TGTGCCAGCAGCCCCGGGGGTTACAGAACGAACACTGAAGCTTTCTTT. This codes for CASSPGGYRTNTEAFF.

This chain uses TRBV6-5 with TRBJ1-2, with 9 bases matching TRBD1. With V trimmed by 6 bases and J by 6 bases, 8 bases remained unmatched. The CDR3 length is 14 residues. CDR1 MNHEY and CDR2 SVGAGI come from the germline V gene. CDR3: CASSPDRGSDGYTF. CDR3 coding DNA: TGTGCCAGCAGCCCGGACAGGGGATCCGATGGCTACACCTTC.

This CDR3 reads CASSSGQGSAGELFF. The CDR3, as DNA: TGTGCCAGCAGTTCGGGACAGGGGAGCGCCGGGGAGCTGTTTTTT. This rearrangement joins TRBV28 to TRBJ2-2, with 10 positions matching TRBD1. Trimming at V came to 4 bases and at J to 6 bases, leaving 5 bases not matched to a gene. This CDR3 is built from 15 residues. Germline values: CDR1 MDHEN, CDR2 SYDVKM.

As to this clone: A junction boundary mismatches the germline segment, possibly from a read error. CDR3 amino acids: CASRYQDSGTRATF. The CDR3, as DNA: TGTGCCAGTAGGTATCAGGACAGCGGTACCCGCGCCACGTTT. The V and J genes are TRBV19 and TRBJ1-3, with D maybe TRBD1 (6 bases). The CDR3 extends over 14 amino acids. Germline lookup yields CDR1 LNHDA and CDR2 SQIVND (reference sequence).

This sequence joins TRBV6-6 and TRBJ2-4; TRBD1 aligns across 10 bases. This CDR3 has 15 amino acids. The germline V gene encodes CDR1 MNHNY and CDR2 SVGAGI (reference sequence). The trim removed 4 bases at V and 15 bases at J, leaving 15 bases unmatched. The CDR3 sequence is CASSWTRQDRGFLYF. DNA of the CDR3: TGTGCCAGCAGTTGGACGAGACAGGACAGGGGGTTTTTGTACTTC.

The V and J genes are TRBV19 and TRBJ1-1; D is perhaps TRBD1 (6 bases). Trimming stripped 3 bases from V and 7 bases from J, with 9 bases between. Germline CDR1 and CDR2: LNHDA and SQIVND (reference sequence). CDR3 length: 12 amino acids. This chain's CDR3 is CASSIRGDEAFF. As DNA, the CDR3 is TGTGCCAGTAGTATCAGGGGCGATGAAGCTTTCTTT. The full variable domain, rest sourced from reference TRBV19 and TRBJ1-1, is DGGITQSPKYLFRKEGQNVTLSCEQNLNHDAMYWYRQDPGQGLRLIYYSQIVNDFQKGDIAEGYSVSREKKESFPLTVTSAQKNPTAFYLCASSIRGDEAFFGQGTRLTVV.

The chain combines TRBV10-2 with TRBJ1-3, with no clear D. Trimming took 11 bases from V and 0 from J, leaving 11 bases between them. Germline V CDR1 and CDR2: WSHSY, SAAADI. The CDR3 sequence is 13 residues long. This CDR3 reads CACSPSSGNTIYF. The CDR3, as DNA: TGCGCCTGTTCGCCTAGCTCTGGAAACACCATATATTTT.

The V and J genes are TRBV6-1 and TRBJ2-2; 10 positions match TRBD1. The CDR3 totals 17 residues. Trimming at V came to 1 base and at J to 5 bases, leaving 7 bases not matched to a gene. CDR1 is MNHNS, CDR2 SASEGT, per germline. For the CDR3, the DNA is TGTGCCAGCAGTGAAGGACAGGGGGCGCGGGGAACCGGGGAGCTGTTTTTT. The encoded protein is CASSEGQGARGTGELFF.

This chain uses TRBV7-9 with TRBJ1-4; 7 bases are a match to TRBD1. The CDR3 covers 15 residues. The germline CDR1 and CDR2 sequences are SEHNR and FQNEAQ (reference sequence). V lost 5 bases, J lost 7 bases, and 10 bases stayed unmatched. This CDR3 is CASSKMGQQTEKLFF. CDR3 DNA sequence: TGTGCCAGCAGCAAAATGGGACAGCAGACTGAAAAACTGTTTTTT.

The CDR3: CATDRGDSSYEQYF. The CDR3 DNA sequence: TGTGCCACCGACCGTGGGGACTCTTCCTACGAGCAGTACTTC. This chain links TRBV10-3 with TRBJ2-7, with a tentative D call TRBD2 (6 bases). The CDR3 contains 14 residues. The V gene lost 10 bases and the J gene lost 1 base, with 17 bases spanning the gap. Per germline, CDR1 ENHRY and CDR2 SYGVKD.

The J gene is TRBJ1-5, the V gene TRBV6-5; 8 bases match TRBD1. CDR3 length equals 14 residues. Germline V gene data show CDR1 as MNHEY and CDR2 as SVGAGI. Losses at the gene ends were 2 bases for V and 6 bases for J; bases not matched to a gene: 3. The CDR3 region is CASSYTGGGQPQHF. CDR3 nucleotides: TGTGCCAGCAGTTACACAGGGGGAGGTCAGCCCCAGCATTTT.

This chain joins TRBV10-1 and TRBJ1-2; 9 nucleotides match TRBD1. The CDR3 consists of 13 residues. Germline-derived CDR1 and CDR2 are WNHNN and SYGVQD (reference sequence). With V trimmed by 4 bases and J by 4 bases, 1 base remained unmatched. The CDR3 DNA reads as TGCGCCAGCAGTGGACAGGGGGGCTATGGCTACACCTTC. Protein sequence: CASSGQGGYGYTF.

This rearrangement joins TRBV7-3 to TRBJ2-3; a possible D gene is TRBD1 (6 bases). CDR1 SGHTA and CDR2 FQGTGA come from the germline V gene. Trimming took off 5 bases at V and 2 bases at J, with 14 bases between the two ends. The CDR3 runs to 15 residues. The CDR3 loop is CASSPQTGLTDTQYF. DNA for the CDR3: TGTGCCAGCAGCCCGCAAACAGGGCTCACAGATACGCAGTATTTT.

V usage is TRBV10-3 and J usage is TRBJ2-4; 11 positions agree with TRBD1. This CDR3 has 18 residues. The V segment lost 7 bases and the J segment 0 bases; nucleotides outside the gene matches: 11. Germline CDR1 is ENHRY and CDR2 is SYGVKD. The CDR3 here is CAIIVGQGAGVAKNIQYF. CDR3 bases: TGTGCCATCATTGTCGGACAGGGGGCGGGCGTAGCCAAAAACATTCAGTACTTC.

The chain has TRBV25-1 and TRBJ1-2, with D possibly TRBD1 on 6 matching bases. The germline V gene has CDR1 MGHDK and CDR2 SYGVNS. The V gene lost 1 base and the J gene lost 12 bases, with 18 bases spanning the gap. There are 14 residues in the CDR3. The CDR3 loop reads CASSESGGAAVNTF. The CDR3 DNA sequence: TGTGCCAGCAGTGAATCGGGGGGGGCGGCGGTTAACACCTTC.

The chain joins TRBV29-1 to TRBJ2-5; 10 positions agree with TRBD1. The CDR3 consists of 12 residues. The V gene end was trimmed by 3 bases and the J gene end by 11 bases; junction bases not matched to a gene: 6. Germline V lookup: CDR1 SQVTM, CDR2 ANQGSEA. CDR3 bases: TGCAGCGTTGATCCCGGGACAGGGGAGCAGTACTTC. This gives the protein CSVDPGTGEQYF.

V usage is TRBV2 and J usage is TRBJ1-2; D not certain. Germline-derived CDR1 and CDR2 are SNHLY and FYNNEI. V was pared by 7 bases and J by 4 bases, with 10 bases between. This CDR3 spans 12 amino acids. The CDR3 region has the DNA TGTGCCAGCAAAACAGCTCTCTATGGCTACACCTTC. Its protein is CASKTALYGYTF.

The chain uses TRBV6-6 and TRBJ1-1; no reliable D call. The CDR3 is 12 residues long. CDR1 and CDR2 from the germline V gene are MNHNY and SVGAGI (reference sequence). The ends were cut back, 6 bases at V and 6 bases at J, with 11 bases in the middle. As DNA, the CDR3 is TGTGCCAGCAGGCCAAACAAACCTGAAGCTTTCTTT. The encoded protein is CASRPNKPEAFF.

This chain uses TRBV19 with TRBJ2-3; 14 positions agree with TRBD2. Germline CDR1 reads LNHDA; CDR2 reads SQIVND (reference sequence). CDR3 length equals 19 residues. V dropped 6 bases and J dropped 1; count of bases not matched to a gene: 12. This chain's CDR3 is CASSRGLAGEYSRTDTQYF. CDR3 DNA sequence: TGTGCCAGTAGCCGGGGACTAGCGGGAGAGTACTCCCGCACAGATACGCAGTATTTT. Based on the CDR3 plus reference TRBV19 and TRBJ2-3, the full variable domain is DGGITQSPKYLFRKEGQNVTLSCEQNLNHDAMYWYRQDPGQGLRLIYYSQIVNDFQKGDIAEGYSVSREKKESFPLTVTSAQKNPTAFYLCASSRGLAGEYSRTDTQYFGPGTRLTVL.

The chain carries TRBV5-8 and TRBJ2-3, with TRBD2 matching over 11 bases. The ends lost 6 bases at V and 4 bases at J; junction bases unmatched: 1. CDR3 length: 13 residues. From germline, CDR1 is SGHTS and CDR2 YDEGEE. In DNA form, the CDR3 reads TGTGCCAGCATGACTAGCGGGGCAGATACGCAGTATTTT. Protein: CASMTSGADTQYF.

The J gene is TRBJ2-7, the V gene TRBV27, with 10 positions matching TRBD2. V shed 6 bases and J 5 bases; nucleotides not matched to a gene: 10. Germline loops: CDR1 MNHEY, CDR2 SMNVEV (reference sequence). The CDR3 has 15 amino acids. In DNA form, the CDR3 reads TGTGCCAGCAGGATATCTAGCGGGAGAGCCGACGAGCAGTACGTC. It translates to CASRISSGRADEQYV.